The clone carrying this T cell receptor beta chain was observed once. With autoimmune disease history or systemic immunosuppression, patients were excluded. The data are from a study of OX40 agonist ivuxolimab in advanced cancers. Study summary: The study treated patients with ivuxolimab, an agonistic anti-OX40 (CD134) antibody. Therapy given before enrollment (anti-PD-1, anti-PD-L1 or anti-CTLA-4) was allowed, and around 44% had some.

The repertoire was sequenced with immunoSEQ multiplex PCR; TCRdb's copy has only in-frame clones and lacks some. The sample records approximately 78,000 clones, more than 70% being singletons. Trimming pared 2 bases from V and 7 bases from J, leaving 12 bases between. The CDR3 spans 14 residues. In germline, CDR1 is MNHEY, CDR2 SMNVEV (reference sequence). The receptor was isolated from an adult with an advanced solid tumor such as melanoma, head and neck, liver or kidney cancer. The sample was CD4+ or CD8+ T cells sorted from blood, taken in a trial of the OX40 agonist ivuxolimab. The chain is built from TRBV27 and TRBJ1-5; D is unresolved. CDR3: CASSLKGRWQPQHF. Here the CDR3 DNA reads TGTGCCAGCAGTTTAAAGGGCCGTTGGCAGCCCCAGCATTTT.